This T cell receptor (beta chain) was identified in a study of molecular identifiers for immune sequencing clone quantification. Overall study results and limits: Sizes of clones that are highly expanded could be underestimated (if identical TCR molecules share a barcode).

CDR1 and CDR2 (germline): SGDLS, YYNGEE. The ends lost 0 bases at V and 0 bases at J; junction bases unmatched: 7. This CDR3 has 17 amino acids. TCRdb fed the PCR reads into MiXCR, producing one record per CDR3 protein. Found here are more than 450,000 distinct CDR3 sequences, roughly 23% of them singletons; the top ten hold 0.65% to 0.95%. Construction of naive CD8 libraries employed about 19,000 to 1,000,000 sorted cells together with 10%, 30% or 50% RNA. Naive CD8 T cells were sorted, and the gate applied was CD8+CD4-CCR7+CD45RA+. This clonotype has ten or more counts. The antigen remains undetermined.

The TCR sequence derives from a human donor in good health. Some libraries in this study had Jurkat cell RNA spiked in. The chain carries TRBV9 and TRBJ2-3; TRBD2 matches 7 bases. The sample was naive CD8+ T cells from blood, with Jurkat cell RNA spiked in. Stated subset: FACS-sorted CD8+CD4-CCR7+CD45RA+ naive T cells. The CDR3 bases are TGTGCCAGCAGCGTAGGATTAGCGGGCCCTAGCACAGATACGCAGTATTTT. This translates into CASSVGLAGPSTDTQYF. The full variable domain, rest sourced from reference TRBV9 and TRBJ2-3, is DSGVTQTPKHLITATGQRVTLRCSPRSGDLSVYWYQQSLDQGLQFLIQYYNGEERAKGNILERFSAQQFPDLHSELNLSSLELGDSALYFCASSVGLAGPSTDTQYFGPGTRLTVL.